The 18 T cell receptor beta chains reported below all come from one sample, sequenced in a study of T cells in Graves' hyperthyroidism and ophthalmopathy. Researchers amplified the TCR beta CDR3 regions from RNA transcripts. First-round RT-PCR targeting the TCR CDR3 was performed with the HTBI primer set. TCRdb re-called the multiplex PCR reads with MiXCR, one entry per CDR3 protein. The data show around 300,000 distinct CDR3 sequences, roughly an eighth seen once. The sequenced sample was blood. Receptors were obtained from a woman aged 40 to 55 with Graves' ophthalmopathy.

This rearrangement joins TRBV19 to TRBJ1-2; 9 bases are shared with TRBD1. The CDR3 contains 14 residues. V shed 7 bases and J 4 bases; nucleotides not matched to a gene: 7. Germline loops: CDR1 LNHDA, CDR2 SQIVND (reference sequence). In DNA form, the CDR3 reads TGTGCCAGTAATCCGGACAGGGGTTCCTATGGCTACACCTTC. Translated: CASNPDRGSYGYTF.

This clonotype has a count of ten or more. CDR3 residues: CSARGGSGQFF. The CDR3 region has the DNA TGCAGTGCTAGGGGCGGGAGTGGGCAGTTCTTC. The chain recombines TRBV20-1 with TRBJ2-1; 7 bases are a match to TRBD2. J gave up 12 bases and V 3 bases, and 5 bases lay outside the gene matches. The CDR3 contains 11 residues. The V gene's germline CDR1 is DFQATT and CDR2 SNEGSKA (reference sequence).

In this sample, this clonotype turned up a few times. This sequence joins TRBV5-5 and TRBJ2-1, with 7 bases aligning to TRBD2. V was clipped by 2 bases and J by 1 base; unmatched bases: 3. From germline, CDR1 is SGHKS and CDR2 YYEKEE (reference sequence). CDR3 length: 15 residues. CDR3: CASSLRGVSYNEQFF. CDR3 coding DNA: TGTGCCAGCAGCTTACGGGGGGTGTCCTACAATGAGCAGTTCTTC. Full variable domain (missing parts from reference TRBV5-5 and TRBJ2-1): DAGVTQSPTHLIKTRGQQVTLRCSPISGHKSVSWYQQVLGQGPQFIFQYYEKEERGRGNFPDRFSARQFPNYSSELNVNALLLGDSALYLCASSLRGVSYNEQFFGPGTRLTVL.

This CDR3 is CASSKTGTTYEQYF. The DNA for the CDR3 is TGTGCCAGCAGTAAAACAGGGACTACCTACGAGCAGTACTTC. This chain uses TRBV6-1 with TRBJ2-7; possible D gene TRBD2, 7 bases. This CDR3 has 14 amino acids. V dropped 5 bases and J dropped 2 bases, with 13 bases sitting between them. Germline V CDR1 and CDR2: MNHNS, SASEGT.

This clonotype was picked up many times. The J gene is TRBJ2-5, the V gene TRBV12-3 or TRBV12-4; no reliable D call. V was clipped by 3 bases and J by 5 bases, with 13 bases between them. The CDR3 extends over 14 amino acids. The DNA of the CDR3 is TGTGCCAGCAGTTTGGACCCAGCGCTTGAGACCCAGTACTTC. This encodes CASSLDPALETQYF.

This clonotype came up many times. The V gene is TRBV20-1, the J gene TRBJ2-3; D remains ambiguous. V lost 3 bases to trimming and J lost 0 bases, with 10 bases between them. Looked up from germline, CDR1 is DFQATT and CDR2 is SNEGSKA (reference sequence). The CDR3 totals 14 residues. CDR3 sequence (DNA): TGCAGTGCTAGGATAGTAGGGAGCACAGATACGCAGTATTTT. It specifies CSARIVGSTDTQYF.

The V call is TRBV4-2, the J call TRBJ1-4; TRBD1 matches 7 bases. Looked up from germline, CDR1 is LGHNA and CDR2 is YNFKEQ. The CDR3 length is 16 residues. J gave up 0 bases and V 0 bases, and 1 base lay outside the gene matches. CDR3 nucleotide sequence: TGTGCCAGCAGCCAAGAGGGGACAGCAACTAATGAAAAACTGTTTTTT. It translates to CASSQEGTATNEKLFF.

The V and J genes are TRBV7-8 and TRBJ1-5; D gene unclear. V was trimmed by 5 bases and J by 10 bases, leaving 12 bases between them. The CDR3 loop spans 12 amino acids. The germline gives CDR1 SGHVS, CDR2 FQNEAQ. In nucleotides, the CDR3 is TGTGCCAGCAGCCATGTCGAGGGACCCCAGCATTTT. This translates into CASSHVEGPQHF.

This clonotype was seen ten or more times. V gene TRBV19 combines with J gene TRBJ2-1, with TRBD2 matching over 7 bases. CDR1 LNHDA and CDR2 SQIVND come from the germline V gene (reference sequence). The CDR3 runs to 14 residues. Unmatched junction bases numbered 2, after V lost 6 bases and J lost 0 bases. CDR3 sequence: CASSGGSSYNEQFF. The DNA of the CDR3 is TGTGCCAGTAGCGGGGGGAGCTCCTACAATGAGCAGTTCTTC. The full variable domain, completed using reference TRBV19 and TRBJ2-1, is DGGITQSPKYLFRKEGQNVTLSCEQNLNHDAMYWYRQDPGQGLRLIYYSQIVNDFQKGDIAEGYSVSREKKESFPLTVTSAQKNPTAFYLCASSGGSSYNEQFFGPGTRLTVL.

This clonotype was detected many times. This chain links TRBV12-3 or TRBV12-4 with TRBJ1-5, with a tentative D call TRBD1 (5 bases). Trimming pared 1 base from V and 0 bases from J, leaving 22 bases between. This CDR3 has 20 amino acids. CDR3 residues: CASSLETGTLATLSNQPQHF. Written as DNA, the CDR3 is TGTGCCAGCAGTTTAGAGACTGGGACCCTTGCTACTCTTAGCAATCAGCCCCAGCATTTT.

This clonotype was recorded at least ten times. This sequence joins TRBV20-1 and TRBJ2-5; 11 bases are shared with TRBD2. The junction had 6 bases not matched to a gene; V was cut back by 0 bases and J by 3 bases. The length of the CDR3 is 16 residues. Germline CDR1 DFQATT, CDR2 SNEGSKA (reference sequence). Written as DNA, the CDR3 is TGCAGTGCTAGAGATGTCCGGGGACTAGCGGAAGAGACCCAGTACTTC. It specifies CSARDVRGLAEETQYF.

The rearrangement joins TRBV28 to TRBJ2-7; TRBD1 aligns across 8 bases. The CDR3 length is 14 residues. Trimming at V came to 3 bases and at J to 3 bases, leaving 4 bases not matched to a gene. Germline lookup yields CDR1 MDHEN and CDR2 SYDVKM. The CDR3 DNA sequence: TGTGCCAGCAGTTTTGGGGACAGGTACTACGAGCAGTACTTC. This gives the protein CASSFGDRYYEQYF.

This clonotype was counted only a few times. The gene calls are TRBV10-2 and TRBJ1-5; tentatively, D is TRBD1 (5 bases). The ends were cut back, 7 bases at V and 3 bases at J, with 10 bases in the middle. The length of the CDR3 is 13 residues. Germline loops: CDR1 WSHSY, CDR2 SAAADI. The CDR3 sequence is CASTDSSNQPQHF. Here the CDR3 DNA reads TGCGCCAGCACCGACAGCTCCAATCAGCCCCAGCATTTT.

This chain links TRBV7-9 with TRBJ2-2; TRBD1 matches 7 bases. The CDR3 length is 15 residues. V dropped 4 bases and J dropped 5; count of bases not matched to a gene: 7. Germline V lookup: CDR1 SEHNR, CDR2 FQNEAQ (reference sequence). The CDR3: CASSSGQARTGELFF. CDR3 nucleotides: TGTGCCAGCAGCTCTGGACAGGCGAGGACCGGGGAGCTGTTTTTT.

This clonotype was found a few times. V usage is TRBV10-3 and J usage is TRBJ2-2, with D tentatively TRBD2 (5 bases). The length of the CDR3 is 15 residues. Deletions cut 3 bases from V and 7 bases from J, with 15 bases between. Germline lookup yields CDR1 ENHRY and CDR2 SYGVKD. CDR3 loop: CAISDEGRYVGELFF. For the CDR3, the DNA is TGTGCCATCAGTGATGAGGGAAGGTATGTCGGGGAGCTGTTTTTT.

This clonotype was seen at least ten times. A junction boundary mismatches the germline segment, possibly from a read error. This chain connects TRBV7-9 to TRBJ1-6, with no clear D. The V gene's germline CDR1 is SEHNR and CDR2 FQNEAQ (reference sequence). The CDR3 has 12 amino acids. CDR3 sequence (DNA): TGTGCCAGCAGCTTAGGTCATTCCCCCCTCCACTTT. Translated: CASSLGHSPLHF. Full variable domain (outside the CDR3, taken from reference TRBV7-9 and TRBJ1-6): DTGVSQNPRHKITKRGQNVTFRCDPISEHNRLYWYRQTLGQGPEFLTYFQNEAQLEKSRLLSDRFSAERPKGSFSTLEIQRTEQGDSAMYLCASSLGHSPLHFGNGTRLTVT.

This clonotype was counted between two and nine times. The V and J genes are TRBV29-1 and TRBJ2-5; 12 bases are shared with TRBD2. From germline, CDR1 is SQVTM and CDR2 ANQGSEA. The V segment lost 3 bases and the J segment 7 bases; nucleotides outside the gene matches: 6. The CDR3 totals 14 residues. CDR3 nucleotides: TGCAGCGTTGAGGGGGGACTAGCGGGCGGGACCCAGTACTTC. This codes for CSVEGGLAGGTQYF. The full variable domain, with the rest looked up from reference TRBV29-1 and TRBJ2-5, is SAVISQKPSRDICQRGTSLTIQCQVDSQVTMMFWYRQQPGQSLTLIATANQGSEATYESGFVIDKFPISRPNLTFSTLTVSNMSPEDSSIYLCSVEGGLAGGTQYFGPGTRLLVL.

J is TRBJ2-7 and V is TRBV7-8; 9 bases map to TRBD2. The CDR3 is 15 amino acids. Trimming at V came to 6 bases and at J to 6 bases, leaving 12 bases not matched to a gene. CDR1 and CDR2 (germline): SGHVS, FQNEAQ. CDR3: CASSFSGSGQGEQYF. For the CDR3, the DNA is TGTGCCAGCAGTTTTAGCGGGAGTGGGCAGGGCGAGCAGTACTTC.